The source of this T cell receptor (beta chain) is a study of shared clonotypes between healthy human individuals (TCRdb year 2020). The study in broad terms: The cohort comprised two women and a few men aged 18 to 49 years. For each donor, three plates each were used for CD4 naive and CD4 memory, two plates were used for CD8 naive, and one plate was used for CD8 memory. The study deeply sequenced blood TCR repertoires of about 5 healthy adults to estimate repertoire size and the extent of clonotype sharing between individuals. Different laboratories and diverse techniques were used to prepare libraries and sequence TCR repertoires, to increase sequencing depth and limit assay-specific biases. Per donor, leukapheresis produced somewhere between about 0.8 and 9 billion PBMCs. The paper's findings and limits, for the study overall: Compared with non-shared clonotypes, the clonotypes found in all four sorted-subset donors had higher generation probabilities. Approximately 5% of naive CD4, 3.5% of naive CD8, approximately 2.2% of memory CD4, and 0.35% to 0.5% of memory CD8 clonotypes were shared across several donors. Rarefaction of sorted-subset datasets indicated incomplete sequencing despite the large sequencing depth. Pairwise subsampling led to the expectation that sequencing depth would affect the degree of clonotype sharing among donors. The genetic and exposure-history diversity represented was limited by the small number of donors. Sampling was restricted to blood, and TCR repertoires in tissue are likely to differ from TCR repertoires in blood. Estimated clonotype richness was generally larger for naive than for memory subsets.

The donors were healthy, HIV-negative adults with no recently reported acute infections or vaccinations. Only Caucasian adults living in Nashville, Tennessee, USA were represented among the donors. CD4+ T cells were enriched through magnetic negative selection, after which naive cells were positively selected on CD45RA and the remaining negative fraction served as the memory subset. Blood was collected by leukapheresis, and PBMCs were isolated by Ficoll-Histopaque density gradient centrifugation and then cryopreserved in liquid nitrogen vapor phase. Analytical flow cytometry was used to check the purity and quantity of each magnetically sorted T cell population. Genomic DNA was isolated from each sorted fraction and quantified by UV absorbance on a Nanodrop 2000c. A note on this clone: Its cognate antigen has yet to be identified. Base qualities are missing; no much larger clone stands one base away.

Using the deep immunoSEQ assay, TCR CDR3 regions were amplified from genomic DNA by multiplex PCR. For each cell subset, the extracted genomic DNA was distributed evenly across all wells of several immunoSEQ 96-well plates, and each plate served as one replicate. Each replicate PCR for sorted subsets received around 200 ng genomic DNA, equal to roughly 33,000 T cell genomes. The purified libraries were quantified using a Qubit 3.0 fluorometer, sized with a Bioanalyzer 2100, and then quantified again using the KAPA Library Quantification kit. Each immunoSEQ 96-well plate was sequenced on its own single-read 150-cycle Illumina NextSeq 550 flow cell. In the source study's methods: The immunoSEQ output contained only junctional sequences without quality scores, so filtering could not match that applied to full-length reads. To assign V/J genes and CDR3, sequences were annotated against IMGT germline references using PyIR, a Python wrapper for IgBLAST v1.9. Reads were filtered out if the reads had weak V/J assignments (E-value above 1e-6), no CDR3, stop codons, out-of-frame junctions, or ambiguous translated residues. A V3J clonotype was defined by an identical inferred V gene, J gene, and CDR3 amino acid sequence. To compute the percentage overlap between repertoires, the number of shared unique clonotypes was divided by the size of the smaller repertoire. RTK rarefaction, the Chao1 estimator, and Recon v2.1 estimates of unobserved clonotypes were used to assess repertoire richness. Generation probabilities were computed with OLGA for all TCRbeta clonotypes obtained by the gDNA method from four donors. Held by TCRdb, this immuneACCESS table contains in-frame sequences only and omits some clones. Under half of the omission traces to an unresolved V gene where checked; the cause of the rest is unknown. That table is the source of V, J and clone size, and D and trimming were worked out from the DNA. The sample table shows about 2 million clones, and 90% to 95% are seen once. The top ten constitute about 0.13% of the sample.

The specimen was naive CD4+ T cells sorted from blood. The sample's cell subset or site label, in plain terms: CD45RA+ positively selected. This sequence was found in a young man in good health.

Read as DNA, the sequence is TGCAGTGCTAGGCAAGCACTCGAGCAGTACTTC. It translates to CSARQALEQYF. The V and J segments used are TRBV20-1 and TRBJ2-7; the D gene remains uncertain. The CDR3 has 11 amino acids, counting the end cysteine and phenylalanine. Solely the CDR3 DNA is kept, with 33 bases framed from the first base. V and J are truncated by 3 bases and 6 bases respectively, leaving an intervening sequence of 9 bases. CDR1 and CDR2 are read off the germline V gene (reference sequence) as DFQATT and SNEGSKA.